One and the same sample provided the 2 T cell receptor beta chains below, sequenced in a study of blood T cell repertoires in COVID-19. Assay: immunoSEQ multiplex PCR; the TCRdb copy retains only in-frame clones and omits some. Here the sample spans around 300,000 clones, 90% being singletons. The sequenced material came from peripheral blood. Receptors were obtained from a woman aged 40 to 50 with acute or convalescent COVID-19.

This sequence joins TRBV5-1 and TRBJ1-1, with 9 bases aligning to TRBD1. Per germline, CDR1 SGHRS and CDR2 YFSETQ. V lost 4 bases and J lost 0; bases outside the gene matches: 10. This CDR3 region has 17 residues. The chain's CDR3 is CASSIPGQGPLNTEAFF. DNA of the CDR3: TGCGCCAGCAGCATTCCGGGACAGGGACCTTTGAACACTGAAGCTTTCTTT.

The chain couples TRBV14 to TRBJ2-5; 9 positions agree with TRBD2. Losses at the gene ends were 3 bases for V and 0 bases for J; bases not matched to a gene: 2. The CDR3 totals 15 residues. The germline V gene has CDR1 SGHDN and CDR2 FVKESK. CDR3 loop: CASSHWTSDQETQYF. CDR3 sequence (DNA): TGTGCCAGCAGCCACTGGACTAGCGACCAAGAGACCCAGTACTTC.